The 13 T cell receptor beta chains reported below all come from one sample, sequenced in a study of blood T cell repertoires in COVID-19. TCRdb keeps only in-frame clones here, not all; method: immunoSEQ multiplex PCR. The sample has about 160,000 clones; just under 85% are singletons. Input material: peripheral blood. The source is a man in his forties who had recovered from COVID-19.

This clone was picked up one time. The chain uses TRBV5-4 and TRBJ1-4; 9 bases fit TRBD1. The CDR3 runs 13 residues. With 10 bases clipped from V and 5 bases from J, the junction kept 6 bases outside the gene matches. Germline CDR1 and CDR2: SGHNT and YYREEE (reference sequence). DNA of the CDR3: TGTGCCTGGAAGGACAGGGGAAATGAAAAACTGTTTTTT. Amino acid sequence: CAWKDRGNEKLFF.

The chain carries TRBV28 and TRBJ1-6; 9 bases match TRBD1. Germline assignment: CDR1 MDHEN and CDR2 SYDVKM. The CDR3 sequence is 12 residues long. V trimming: 3 bases; J trimming: 19 bases; junction bases outside the gene matches: 7. CDR3 in DNA: TGTGCCAGCAGTTTCGGGACAGGGCTGCCTCACTTT. Protein product: CASSFGTGLPHF.

This clone appeared a single time. This CDR3 reads CASSIGDPPDTDTQYF. Written as DNA, the CDR3 is TGTGCCAGCAGCATCGGTGATCCCCCCGACACAGATACGCAGTATTTT. The V call is TRBV11-1, the J call TRBJ2-3; the D is unclear. The V gene's germline CDR1 is SGHAT and CDR2 FQDESV (reference sequence). The CDR3 extends over 16 amino acids. V was clipped by 5 bases and J by 2 bases, with 17 bases between them. Combining the CDR3 with reference TRBV11-1 and TRBJ2-3 gives the whole variable domain EAEVAQSPRYKITEKSQAVAFWCDPISGHATLYWYRQILGQGPELLVQFQDESVVDDSQLPKDRFSAERLKGVDSTLKIQPAELGDSAMYLCASSIGDPPDTDTQYFGPGTRLTVL.

V gene TRBV5-4 combines with J gene TRBJ1-3; tentative D call: TRBD1 (6 bases). The CDR3 spans 13 residues. The germline V gene encodes CDR1 SGHNT and CDR2 YYREEE (reference sequence). V shed 4 bases and J shed 2 bases, with 7 bases lying between them. This CDR3 reads CASSHRAGNTIYF. In DNA, the CDR3 is TGTGCCAGCAGCCACAGGGCTGGAAACACCATATATTTT.

As to this clone: Other nucleotide sequences in the sample specify the same CDR3. The chain has TRBV6-5 and TRBJ1-2, with D possibly TRBD1 on 5 matching bases. The germline CDR1 and CDR2 sequences are MNHEY and SVGAGI. The CDR3 has 13 amino acids. V was pared by 3 bases and J by 8 bases, with 13 bases between. CDR3 coding DNA: TGTGCCAGCAGTTATCGGGGGTCGGGCGGCTACACCTTC. This gives the protein CASSYRGSGGYTF.

The gene calls are TRBV7-8 and TRBJ2-5, with 8 bases fitting TRBD1. CDR3 length equals 13 residues. Losses at the gene ends were 4 bases for V and 5 bases for J; bases not matched to a gene: 3. Per germline, CDR1 SGHVS and CDR2 FQNEAQ. CDR3 bases: TGTGCCAGCAGCTATGGACAGGGTGAGACCCAGTACTTC. This encodes CASSYGQGETQYF.

Here the CDR3 DNA reads TGTGCCAGCAGCTTAAACAGGCTTTGGACAGGGCAAGATGAGCAGTTCTTC. Protein sequence: CASSLNRLWTGQDEQFF. J is TRBJ2-1 and V is TRBV5-8; 8 nucleotides match TRBD1. Losses at the gene ends were 2 bases for V and 8 bases for J; bases not matched to a gene: 15. Germline CDR1 and CDR2: SGHTS and YDEGEE. This CDR3 contains 17 residues.

This chain joins TRBV18 and TRBJ2-3; 10 bases match TRBD2. Germline CDR1 is KGHSH and CDR2 is LQKENI. After removal of 2 bases from V and 0 bases from J, the junction contained 8 bases not matched to a gene. This CDR3 comprises 18 residues. The CDR3: CASSPVGLAGVSTDTQYF. The CDR3 coding sequence is TGTGCCAGCTCACCAGTGGGCCTAGCGGGGGTTAGCACAGATACGCAGTATTTT. Full variable domain (rest looked up from reference TRBV18 and TRBJ2-3): NAGVMQNPRHLVRRRGQEARLRCSPMKGHSHVYWYRQLPEEGLKFMVYLQKENIIDESGMPKERFSAEFPKEGPSILRIQQVVRGDSAAYFCASSPVGLAGVSTDTQYFGPGTRLTVL.

The chain is built from TRBV4-3 and TRBJ1-4; maybe TRBD1 (6 bases). CDR3 length: 16 amino acids. Germline-derived CDR1 and CDR2 are LGHNA and YSLEER. Between the trimmed V and J ends, which lost 3 bases and 4 bases, there was a span of 15 bases. CDR3 amino acids: CASSQGSDRYNEKLFF. The DNA of the CDR3 is TGCGCCAGCAGCCAGGGGAGTGACAGGTATAATGAAAAACTGTTTTTT.

This clone has a handful of counts. The chain has TRBV5-6 and TRBJ2-1, with D tentatively TRBD1 (6 bases). Germline CDR1 and CDR2: SGHDT and YYEEEE. The CDR3 is made up of 13 amino acids. V lost 7 bases and J 9 bases, leaving 17 bases between the germline ends. CDR3 sequence: CASEHRVAGEQFF. The CDR3 DNA reads TGTGCCAGCGAACACAGGGTCGCGGGTGAGCAGTTCTTC.

This chain joins TRBV7-9 and TRBJ1-2; D not certain. V was trimmed by 1 base and J by 6 bases, leaving 9 bases between them. CDR1 is SEHNR, CDR2 FQNEAQ, per germline (reference sequence). The CDR3 has 13 residues. CDR3 sequence reads: CASSLVLQHGYTF. CDR3 coding DNA: TGTGCCAGCAGCTTAGTGTTACAGCATGGCTACACCTTC.

V usage is TRBV12-3 or TRBV12-4 and J usage is TRBJ1-2; D is unclear. Trimming left V 0 bases short and J 9 bases short, with 8 bases between. The CDR3 contains 12 residues. CDR3: CASSLAGRRYTF. The DNA for the CDR3 is TGTGCCAGCAGTTTAGCGGGGAGGCGCTACACCTTC.

The V gene is TRBV28, the J gene TRBJ1-2, with D hard to call. The germline V and J ends were trimmed by 4 bases and 2 bases, with 14 bases remaining between them. The CDR3 is 15 amino acids. Germline CDR1 MDHEN, CDR2 SYDVKM. The CDR3 is CASSSLPRENYGYTF. CDR3 bases: TGTGCCAGCAGTTCCCTACCCCGGGAAAACTATGGCTACACCTTC.